The 5 T cell receptor beta chains below come from one sample, sequenced in a study of graft-versus-host responses after intestinal transplantation (dated by TCRdb to the early 2020s). The receptor library was made with the immunoSEQ multiplex PCR assay. The table comes from immuneACCESS by way of TCRdb, which keeps in-frame sequences with V and J called. Part of the clones is missing from these tables; in studies checked, under half for an unresolved V gene and the rest for unknown reasons. The sample includes over 7,500 clones, with approximately 80% observed a single time. 20% to 25% of the sample belongs to the ten largest clones. To isolate intraepithelial and lamina propria lymphocytes from graft specimens, dithiothreitol, EDTA incubations and collagenase D digestion were used. The sequencing here drew on ileum tissue, taken nearly 480 days after intestinal transplantation. The receptor set was obtained from a human patient who received an intestinal transplant, so some T cells may come from the graft donor.

V is TRBV10-3 and J is TRBJ1-2; 9 bases map to TRBD1. V shed 6 bases and J 2 bases; nucleotides not matched to a gene: 10. Looked up from germline, CDR1 is ENHRY and CDR2 is SYGVKD. This CDR3 spans 16 amino acids. The CDR3 is CAIRNPGTGPNYGYTF. Here the CDR3 DNA reads TGTGCCATCAGGAACCCCGGGACAGGGCCAAACTATGGCTACACCTTC.

The chain couples TRBV6-5 to TRBJ2-3, with D unresolved. Trimming cost V 6 bases and J 5 bases, with 15 bases left between them. Germline CDR1 reads MNHEY; CDR2 reads SVGAGI. The CDR3 totals 14 residues. The CDR3 nucleotides read TGTGCCAGCAGCCCCGGATTGGTTGTAGATACGCAGTATTTT. Its protein product is CASSPGLVVDTQYF.

The rearrangement joins TRBV6-1 to TRBJ1-1; 7 nucleotides match TRBD1. V lost 6 bases, J lost 4 bases, and 8 bases stayed unmatched. This CDR3 comprises 14 residues. CDR1 MNHNS and CDR2 SASEGT come from the germline V gene. CDR3 nucleotide sequence: TGTGCCAGCAGGAAAAGGGACAGCGGCACTGAAGCTTTCTTT. Translated, it gives CASRKRDSGTEAFF.

This rearrangement joins TRBV27 to TRBJ2-3, with TRBD1 matching over 7 bases. The CDR3 consists of 15 residues. Germline V gene sequence: CDR1 MNHEY, CDR2 SMNVEV (reference sequence). The V and J ends lost 6 bases and 0 bases, in that order; junction bases with no gene match: 6. CDR3 sequence reads: CASSRGTASTDTQYF. DNA of the CDR3: TGTGCCAGCAGCAGAGGGACAGCTAGCACAGATACGCAGTATTTT.

This clone was detected only a few times. The chain combines TRBV7-9 with TRBJ2-7; no clear D gene. Trimming stripped 3 bases from V and 2 bases from J, with 11 bases between. This CDR3 is 14 amino acids long. Germline V gene data show CDR1 as SEHNR and CDR2 as FQNEAQ (reference sequence). The CDR3 protein is CASSLVAFPYEQYF. The CDR3 region has the DNA TGTGCCAGCAGCTTGGTAGCCTTCCCCTACGAGCAGTACTTC.